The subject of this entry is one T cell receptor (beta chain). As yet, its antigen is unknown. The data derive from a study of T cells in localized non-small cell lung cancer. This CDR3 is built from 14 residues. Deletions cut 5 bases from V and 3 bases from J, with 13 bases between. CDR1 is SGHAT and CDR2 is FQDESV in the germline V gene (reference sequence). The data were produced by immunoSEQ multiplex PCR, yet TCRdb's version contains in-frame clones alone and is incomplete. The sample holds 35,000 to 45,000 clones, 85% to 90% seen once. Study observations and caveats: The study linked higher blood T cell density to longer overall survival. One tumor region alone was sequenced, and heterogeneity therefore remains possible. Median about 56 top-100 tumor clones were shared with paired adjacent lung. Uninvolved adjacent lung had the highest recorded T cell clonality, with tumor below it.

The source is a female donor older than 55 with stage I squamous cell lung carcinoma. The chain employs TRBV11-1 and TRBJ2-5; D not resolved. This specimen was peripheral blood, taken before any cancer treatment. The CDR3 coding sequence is TGTGCCAGCAGCCCCCACGACCTTGAAGAGACCCAGTACTTC. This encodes CASSPHDLEETQYF.